The clone carrying this TCR beta chain was counted only a few times. Antigen specificity is unknown. CDR1 is MNHEY, CDR2 SVGAGI, per germline. The length of the CDR3 is 17 residues. Trimming took 0 bases from V and 2 from J; bases not matched to a gene: 3. The data were taken from a study of identical twins. Findings and limits, study-wide: For out-of-frame beta sequences, excess twin sharing was weaker. Twins shared out-of-frame alpha sequences with excess low generation probability.

TCRdb redid the calling of the 5' RACE reads with MiXCR, one entry per CDR3 protein. The data hold about 500,000 distinct CDR3 sequences, with roughly an eighth observed a single time. This same sample was also part of a study on yellow fever vaccine responses in identical twins.

The chain joins TRBV6-5 to TRBJ2-3; the match to TRBD2 covers 12 bases. This clonotype originated in a woman younger than 30 in good health. The sequenced sample was CD4+ T cells sorted from blood. The CDR3 region has the DNA TGTGCCAGCAGTTACTCTACTAGCGGGGGGTTCACAGATACGCAGTATTTT. Its translation: CASSYSTSGGFTDTQYF.